Here is one T cell receptor (beta chain) with its context. Its matching antigen is unknown. TCRdb itself ran the 5' RACE reads through MiXCR, one entry per CDR3 protein. The sample has almost 550,000 distinct CDR3 sequences; roughly 21% are singletons. The data were taken from a study of T-cell memory formation after mild COVID-19. The study, taken as a whole, reports: The authors did not confirm SARS-CoV-2 specificity of second-wave clones peaking day 37. Pre-infection memory showed some responding clones, and this suggested that cross-reactive memory joined.

Germline V gene lookup returns CDR1 SGHTS and CDR2 YDEGEE. V lost 1 base, J lost 13 bases, and 5 bases lay in between. The CDR3 consists of 10 residues. The chain couples TRBV5-8 to TRBJ1-4; D call uncertain. What was sequenced was PBMCs or a T cell subset sorted from them (not recorded which). This receptor was obtained from an adult woman who had mild COVID-19 (a few samples of this study predate the infection). Cell type and time point are not known. CDR3 region: CASSLTLLFF. In nucleotides, the CDR3 is TGTGCCAGCAGCTTGACCTTACTGTTTTTT.